Given below is one T cell receptor (beta chain) in context. This sample is drawn from a study of blood T cell repertoires in COVID-19. Using immunoSEQ multiplex PCR, the repertoire was profiled, and TCRdb retains in-frame clones only, with some absent. This table has about 180,000 clones, roughly three quarters appearing once. The study drew participants aged 18 to 89 years from some 24 US areas. Participants reported their clinical history, and cohort assignment relied on those reports. A case of COVID-19 had been met by exposed participants within 2 weeks before study entry. V shed 3 bases and J 7 bases; nucleotides not matched to a gene: 3. The germline gives CDR1 SQVTM, CDR2 ANQGSEA. The CDR3 covers 13 residues.

The V call is TRBV29-1, the J call TRBJ1-2; 12 nucleotides agree with TRBD1. Source material: PBMCs or T cells enriched from blood (not recorded which). The source is a man aged 55-75 years who had been exposed to COVID-19. This CDR3 is CSVEGQGAAGYTF. CDR3 nucleotide sequence: TGCAGCGTTGAGGGACAGGGGGCGGCTGGCTACACCTTC.